The 11 T cell receptor beta chains presented below share a single source sample, sequenced in a study of cytomegalovirus exposure and HLA in healthy donors. The PCR had 60 Vbeta and 13 Jbeta primers. The protocol was immunoSEQ multiplex PCR, while the TCRdb copy is restricted to in-frame clones and leaves out a portion. The table lists some 150,000 clones, 82% of them singletons. The source material was PBMCs. These receptors were collected from a man between 50 and 59 years old in good health and CMV-seropositive.

The chain employs TRBV28 and TRBJ2-5, with TRBD2 as a possible D gene (6 bases). This CDR3 region has 15 residues. Between the trimmed V and J ends, which lost 2 bases and 7 bases, there was a span of 17 bases. Germline CDR1 is MDHEN and CDR2 is SYDVKM. The CDR3 sequence is CASSLATLALGTQYF. The CDR3 DNA reads as TGTGCCAGCAGTTTAGCTACACTAGCATTAGGGACCCAGTACTTC.

The V call is TRBV29-1, the J call TRBJ2-1; 9 bases fit TRBD1. The CDR3 has 13 amino acids. Germline values: CDR1 SQVTM, CDR2 ANQGSEA. V lost 4 bases and J lost 9; bases outside the gene matches: 7. The CDR3 reads CSVGDRVYGEQFF. The CDR3 DNA sequence: TGCAGCGTTGGGGACAGGGTGTACGGTGAGCAGTTCTTC.

This chain connects TRBV15 to TRBJ2-7, with 11 bases fitting TRBD2. V shed 5 bases, J shed 0 bases, and the junction held 6 bases outside the gene matches. Per germline, CDR1 LNHNV and CDR2 YYDKDF (reference sequence). This CDR3 is built from 16 residues. This CDR3 reads CATSGPGLADSYEQYF. DNA of the CDR3: TGTGCCACCAGCGGGCCGGGACTAGCGGACTCCTACGAGCAGTACTTC.

The chain recombines TRBV5-8 with TRBJ1-6, with 7 positions matching TRBD1. CDR3 size: 15 residues. CDR1 SGHTS and CDR2 YDEGEE come from the germline V gene. With V trimmed by 7 bases and J by 0 bases, 4 bases remained unmatched. The CDR3 DNA follows: TGTGCCAGCTGGGACAGCAGCTCCTATAATTCACCCCTCCACTTT. Translation: CASWDSSSYNSPLHF.

The chain recombines TRBV7-2 with TRBJ2-7; 7 bases match TRBD1. Germline-derived CDR1 and CDR2 are SGHTA and FQGNSA. The CDR3 loop spans 14 amino acids. The V and J ends lost 4 bases and 2 bases, in that order; junction bases with no gene match: 5. CDR3 DNA sequence: TGTGCCAGCAGCTCCCCGGGACAGACCTACGAGCAGTACTTC. It encodes CASSSPGQTYEQYF.

The V and J genes are TRBV30 and TRBJ1-1, with 10 positions matching TRBD1. This CDR3 is built from 13 residues. Per the germline V gene, CDR1 is GTSNPN and CDR2 is SVGIG (reference sequence). The trim removed 6 bases at V and 8 bases at J, leaving 9 bases unmatched. The CDR3 DNA reads as TGTGCCTGTACTCTCGGACAGGGGGTAGAAGCTTTCTTT. Translated, it gives CACTLGQGVEAFF. Full variable domain (outside the CDR3, taken from reference TRBV30 and TRBJ1-1): SQTIHQWPATLVQPVGSPLSLECTVEGTSNPNLYWYRQAAGRGLQLLFYSVGIGQISSEVPQNLSASRPQDRQFILSSKKLLLSDSGFYLCACTLGQGVEAFFGQGTRLTVV.

The gene calls are TRBV7-2 and TRBJ1-3; no clear D. Germline CDR1 and CDR2: SGHTA and FQGNSA. The CDR3 consists of 15 residues. V was pared by 1 base and J by 0 bases, with 7 bases between. This CDR3 is CASSLGLYSGNTIYF. The CDR3 bases are TGTGCCAGCAGCTTAGGTCTGTACTCTGGAAACACCATATATTTT.

The chain joins TRBV4-2 to TRBJ1-5; the D gene is possibly TRBD1 (6 bases). This CDR3 is 17 amino acids long. In germline, CDR1 is LGHNA, CDR2 YNFKEQ. V was pared by 3 bases and J by 6 bases, with 21 bases between. CDR3 bases: TGTGCCAGCAGCCAGACGCATACAGGGTTGGTAGGTCAGCCCCAGCATTTT. It codes for CASSQTHTGLVGQPQHF.

J is TRBJ2-5 and V is TRBV7-9; TRBD2 is a possible D gene (5 bases). The CDR3 spans 16 residues. From germline, CDR1 is SEHNR and CDR2 FQNEAQ (reference sequence). Deletions cut 4 bases from V and 1 base from J, with 16 bases between. This CDR3 reads CASSSLSGGFQETQYF. The DNA for the CDR3 is TGTGCCAGCAGCTCCCTAAGCGGCGGGTTCCAAGAGACCCAGTACTTC.

The V gene is TRBV5-1, the J gene TRBJ1-2; 9 bases map to TRBD1. The CDR3 runs to 16 residues. The V gene's germline CDR1 is SGHRS and CDR2 YFSETQ. V gave up 4 bases and J gave up 3 bases; unmatched junction bases: 10. The CDR3 DNA follows: TGCGCCAGCAGCGCAATAGGACAGGGGCGACACTATGGCTACACCTTC. This sequence encodes CASSAIGQGRHYGYTF.

V usage is TRBV28 and J usage is TRBJ2-1, with D perhaps TRBD2 (5 bases). The V end lost 5 bases, the J end lost 6 bases, and 11 bases lay between the germline ends. The length of the CDR3 is 13 residues. CDR1 is MDHEN, CDR2 SYDVKM, per germline. The CDR3 DNA reads TGTGCCAGCAGTCCCCCCCGGGGCAATGAGCAGTTCTTC. It is translated as CASSPPRGNEQFF.